This T cell receptor beta chain was recorded in a study of beta chain features in type 1 diabetes. The CDR3 loop spans 15 amino acids. V was clipped by 2 bases and J by 5 bases; unmatched bases: 6. Germline V gene lookup returns CDR1 MNHEY and CDR2 SVGAGI. The entirety of the isolated RNA underwent reverse transcription, so expressed TCRB transcripts were sequenced. Clones were read by immunoSEQ multiplex PCR, and TCRdb kept only the in-frame ones, dropping some. Of 150,000 to 190,000 clones in the sample, less than 9.5% were seen once. This chain joins TRBV6-5 and TRBJ2-1, with 7 bases that match TRBD2. The sequence was obtained from a man younger than 35 in good health. Source material: central memory CD4+ T cells from blood. CDR3 amino acids: CASSYRAGRDNEQFF. The CDR3 DNA is TGTGCCAGCAGTTACCGAGCGGGGCGGGACAATGAGCAGTTCTTC.